This TCR beta chain stems from a study of identical twins. This clonotype was observed a few times. The CDR3 extends over 14 amino acids. The germline V and J ends were trimmed by 2 bases and 6 bases, with 12 bases remaining between them. CDR1 is LGHDT and CDR2 is YNNKEL in the germline V gene (reference sequence). TCRdb itself ran the 5' RACE reads through MiXCR, one entry per CDR3 protein. The repertoire includes a few hundred thousand distinct CDR3 sequences, more than 9% of them detected once, and under 3% sits in the top ten. This same sample was also taken into another study, of yellow fever vaccine responses in identical twins.

This clonotype originated in a young woman in good health. This rearrangement joins TRBV3-1 to TRBJ2-3; no definite D call. Sequencing used PBMCs. The CDR3 sequence is CASSQFLGSDTQYF. CDR3 bases: TGTGCCAGCAGCCAATTCCTGGGATCGGATACGCAGTATTTT.